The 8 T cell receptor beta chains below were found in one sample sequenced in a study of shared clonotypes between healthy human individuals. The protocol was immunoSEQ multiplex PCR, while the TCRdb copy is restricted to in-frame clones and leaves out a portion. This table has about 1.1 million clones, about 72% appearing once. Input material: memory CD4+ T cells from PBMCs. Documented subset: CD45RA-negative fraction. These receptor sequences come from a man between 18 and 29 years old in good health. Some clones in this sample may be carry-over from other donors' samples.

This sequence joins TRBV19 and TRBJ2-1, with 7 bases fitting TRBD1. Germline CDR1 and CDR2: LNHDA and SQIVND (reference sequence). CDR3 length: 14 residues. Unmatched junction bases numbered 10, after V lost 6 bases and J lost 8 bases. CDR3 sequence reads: CASSDRVVWDEQFF. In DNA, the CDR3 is TGTGCCAGTAGCGACAGGGTCGTTTGGGATGAGCAGTTCTTC.

CDR3 loop: CASSRVSGVATNEKLFF. The DNA for the CDR3 is TGTGCCAGCAGTAGGGTTTCAGGAGTTGCAACTAATGAAAAACTGTTTTTT. This chain links TRBV27 with TRBJ1-4; D not certain. The CDR3 totals 17 residues. Trimming removed 5 bases at V and 0 bases at J, with 16 bases between. Germline assignment: CDR1 MNHEY and CDR2 SMNVEV (reference sequence).

CDR3 DNA: TGTGCCATCCGGCTGGACATGAACACTGAAGCTTTCTTT. Its translation: CAIRLDMNTEAFF. This rearrangement joins TRBV10-3 to TRBJ1-1; a weak D match, TRBD1 (5 bases). Germline assignment: CDR1 ENHRY and CDR2 SYGVKD. Deletions cut 8 bases from V and 0 bases from J, with 10 bases between. The CDR3 length is 13 residues.

Here the CDR3 reads CASRLGTSGIVGELFF. The CDR3 bases are TGTGCCAGCAGGCTCGGGACTAGCGGGATTGTGGGGGAGCTGTTTTTT. The chain employs TRBV6-6 and TRBJ2-2; 13 bases fit TRBD2. The CDR3 is made up of 16 amino acids. Germline lookup yields CDR1 MNHNY and CDR2 SVGAGI (reference sequence). V lost 6 bases to trimming and J lost 8 bases; unmatched junction nucleotides: 9.

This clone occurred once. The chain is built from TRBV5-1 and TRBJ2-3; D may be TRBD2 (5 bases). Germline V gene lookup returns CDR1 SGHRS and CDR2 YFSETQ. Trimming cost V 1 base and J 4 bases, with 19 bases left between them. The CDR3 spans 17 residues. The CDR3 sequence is CASSLMVMYEGPDTQYF. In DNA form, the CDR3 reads TGCGCCAGCAGCTTGATGGTCATGTACGAGGGCCCAGATACGCAGTATTTT. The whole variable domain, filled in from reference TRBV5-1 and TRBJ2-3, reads KAGVTQTPRYLIKTRGQQVTLSCSPISGHRSVSWYQQTPGQGLQFLFEYFSETQRNKGNFPGRFSGRQFSNSRSEMNVSTLELGDSALYLCASSLMVMYEGPDTQYFGPGTRLTVL.

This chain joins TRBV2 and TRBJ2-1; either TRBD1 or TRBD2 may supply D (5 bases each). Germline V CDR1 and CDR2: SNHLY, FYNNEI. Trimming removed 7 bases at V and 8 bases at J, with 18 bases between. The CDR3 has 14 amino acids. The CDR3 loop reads CASMGNRDGYEQFF. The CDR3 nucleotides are TGTGCCAGCATGGGGAACCGGGACGGGTATGAGCAGTTCTTC.

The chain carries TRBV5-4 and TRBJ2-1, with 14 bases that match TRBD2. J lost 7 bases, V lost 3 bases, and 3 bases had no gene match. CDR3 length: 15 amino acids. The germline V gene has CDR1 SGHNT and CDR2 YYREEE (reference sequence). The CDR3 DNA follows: TGTGCCAGCAGCTCCGGGACTAGCGGGAGTAATGAGCAGTTCTTC. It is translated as CASSSGTSGSNEQFF.

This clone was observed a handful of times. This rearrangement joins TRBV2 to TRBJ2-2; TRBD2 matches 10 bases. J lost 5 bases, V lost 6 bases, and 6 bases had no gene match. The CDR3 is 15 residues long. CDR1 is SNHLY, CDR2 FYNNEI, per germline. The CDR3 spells CASRRTSGGTGELFF. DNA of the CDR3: TGTGCCAGCAGGCGGACTAGCGGCGGTACCGGGGAGCTGTTTTTT.